These T cell receptor beta chains were read from a single sample in a study of breast tumors, draining lymph nodes, adjacent tissues. TCRdb reanalysed the multiplex PCR reads using MiXCR and keeps one entry per CDR3 protein. Of about 16,000 distinct CDR3 sequences listed, just under 45% are singletons. Sequencing used tumor-adjacent breast tissue. Every receptor here comes from a female donor with breast cancer. Some clones in this sample may be carry-over from other donors' samples. Both conserved end residues are part of each CDR3. A D gene is named only where the DNA matches it firmly. Clone size is not always given. Where it is, it says once, few, many or a class for expanded clones.

clone_size j_call cdr3_length v_call d_call cdr3_nt cdr3_aa
medium-sized TRBJ2-7 14 TRBV7-9 TRBD1 TGTGCCAGCAGCTTCGGGGACAGGGTGAACGAGCAGTACTTC CASSFGDRVNEQYF
- TRBJ2-5 11 TRBV6-1 TRBD2 TGTGCCAGAAGACTAGCGGGAGGGTTAGTCTTC CARRLAGGLVF
medium-sized TRBJ1-2 14 TRBV9 - TGTGCCAGCAGCGCAGGAACCAGTAACTATGGCTACACCTTC CASSAGTSNYGYTF
- TRBJ1-2 14 TRBV24-1 - TGTGCCACCAGTGACGACCGGTCGTACTATGGCTACACCTTC CATSDDRSYYGYTF
medium-sized TRBJ1-5 15 TRBV15 - TGTGCCACCAGCAGAGAGGGTCTGGGCAATCAGCCCCAGCATTTT CATSREGLGNQPQHF
many TRBJ2-2 19 TRBV14 - TGTGCCAGCAGCCAAGAGTTGATAGCCGGGACAAAATCCACCGGGGAGCTGTTTTTT CASSQELIAGTKSTGELFF
many TRBJ1-5 13 TRBV7-8 - TGTGCCAGCAGCTTATTCCGGGGTCAGCCCCAGCATTTT CASSLFRGQPQHF
many TRBJ2-1 15 TRBV5-1 - TGCGCCAGCAGCTTGGAGGACGCAACTTACAATGAGCAGTTCTTC CASSLEDATYNEQFF
many TRBJ2-6 17 TRBV9 - TGTGCCAGCAGCGCGGAGGAGGGGGGCTCTGGGGCCAACGTCCTGACTTTC CASSAEEGGSGANVLTF
few TRBJ1-2 14 TRBV5-1 - TGCGCCAGCAGCTTGGGTATTACAGGGAACGGCTACACCTTC CASSLGITGNGYTF
medium-sized TRBJ2-5 16 TRBV4-3 TRBD1 TGCGCCAGCAGCCAAGATCAGGACAGGGCTTTCGAGACCCAGTACTTC CASSQDQDRAFETQYF
many TRBJ2-6 19 TRBV7-2 TRBD1 TGTGCCAGCAGCTCTAGGTCGGGACAGGGGTTCTCTGGGCCCAACGTCCTGACTTTC CASSSRSGQGFSGPNVLTF
- TRBJ2-1 13 TRBV20-1 - TGCAGTGCTGCCCTGGAGGGCGGGATTGAGCAGTTCTTC CSAALEGGIEQFF
medium-sized TRBJ1-2 13 TRBV2 - TGTGCCAGCAGCAAAGCGCAGTCAAATGGCTACACCTTC CASSKAQSNGYTF
many TRBJ2-3 15 TRBV6-2/TRBV6-3 TRBD1 TGTGCCAGCAGTTACGGGACAGGGGGCACAGATACGCAGTATTTT CASSYGTGGTDTQYF
- TRBJ2-5 16 TRBV7-2 - TGTGCCAGCAGCACCCAGAGACACCTTGGCGAAGAGCCCCAGTACTTC CASSTQRHLGEEPQYF
medium-sized TRBJ2-7 14 TRBV5-6 - TGTGCCAGCAGCTTGGCCTCCCGACGGGTCGAGCAGTACTTC CASSLASRRVEQYF
- TRBJ2-1 14 TRBV7-3 - TGTGCCAGCAGCTTTCTCCAGGGAAAAAATGAGCAGTTCTTC CASSFLQGKNEQFF
many TRBJ1-1 15 TRBV11-2 - TGTGCCAGCAGCATCACAGTAAATATGAACACTGAAGCTTTCTTT CASSITVNMNTEAFF
- TRBJ1-2 14 TRBV20-1 TRBD1 TGCAGTGCTCCCGATAAACAGGGGAACTATGGCTACACCTTC CSAPDKQGNYGYTF
- TRBJ2-7 13 TRBV6-5 - TGTGCCAGCAGTTACGGGCAAGAATCGGAGCAGTACTTC CASSYGQESEQYF
many TRBJ1-1 15 TRBV25-1 - TGTGCCAGCAGTGATCGTCCGGGGATGAACACTGAAGCTTTCTTT CASSDRPGMNTEAFF
once TRBJ2-3 15 TRBV12-3/TRBV12-4 TRBD1 TGTGCCAGCAGTAGGGGGACAGGGGGCCCAGATACGCAGTATTTT CASSRGTGGPDTQYF
- TRBJ2-6 18 TRBV4-2 TRBD2 TGTGCCAGCAGCCAAGAGCCGGGGGGGCGTGTCGGGGCCAACGTCCTGACTTTC CASSQEPGGRVGANVLTF
- TRBJ2-7 15 TRBV7-8 TRBD2 TGTGCCAGCAGCTTTGGGGCTAGCGGGGCCTACGAGCAGTACTTC CASSFGASGAYEQYF
many TRBJ1-2 15 TRBV7-2 TRBD1 TGTGCCAGCAGCTGGACAGGGGGCGGCAACTATGGCTACCCCTTC CASSWTGGGNYGYPF
- TRBJ2-5 15 TRBV5-4 - TGTGCCAGCAGCCCGGGGACAGCGGGGTCCGGGGCCCAGTACTTC CASSPGTAGSGAQYF
- TRBJ2-2 13 TRBV7-9 - TGTGCCAACAGCCAAGGGACCACCGGGGAGCTGTTTTTT CANSQGTTGELFF
- TRBJ2-2 14 TRBV2 TRBD2 TGTGCCAGCAGAAGACTAGCGGGTGGCGGGGAGCTGTTTTTT CASRRLAGGGELFF
medium-sized TRBJ2-7 13 TRBV7-2 - TGTGCCAGCAGCCTTCTGGGGTCCTACGAGCAGTACTTC CASSLLGSYEQYF
many TRBJ2-1 15 TRBV19 TRBD1 TGTGCCAGTAGTCTTGGGACAGGGGATATCAATGAGCAGTTCTTC CASSLGTGDINEQFF
many TRBJ1-1 12 TRBV6-1 - TGTGCCAGCAGTGAACTCGAGTCGGGCGCTTTCTTT CASSELESGAFF
many TRBJ2-7 14 TRBV12-3/TRBV12-4 - TGTGCCAGCAGTTCTTTTACAGGGCCGGGGGAGCAGTACTTC CASSSFTGPGEQYF
medium-sized TRBJ2-5 18 TRBV4-1 TRBD2 TGCGCCAGCAGCCAAGATCGGAGAGGAGCGGGGGGGCAGGAGACCCAGTACTTC CASSQDRRGAGGQETQYF
- TRBJ1-2 20 TRBV7-3 - - CASSFYICSATSDRDYGYTF
medium-sized TRBJ1-2 14 TRBV6-2/TRBV6-3 TRBD1 TGTGCCAGCAGGCCGGGACAGTCCTTCTATGGCTACACCTTC CASRPGQSFYGYTF
once TRBJ2-1 16 TRBV15 TRBD1 TGTGCCGCCAGCAGAGCGTGGGACAGGAGGCAAAATGAGCAGTTCTTC CAASRAWDRRQNEQFF
- TRBJ1-2 11 TRBV27 - TGTGCCAGCAGTTTCGGGGGGACCTACACCTTC CASSFGGTYTF
- TRBJ1-4 13 TRBV6-6 - TGTGCCAGCAGTCGGAGGAAGGGTGAAAAACTGTTTTTT CASSRRKGEKLFF
many TRBJ2-7 15 TRBV19 TRBD1 TGTGCCAGTAGTTCCTTGGGAACAGGGGGCTACGAGCAGTACTTC CASSSLGTGGYEQYF
many TRBJ2-4 11 TRBV20-1 - TGCAGTGCTAGAGTAGGGAACATTCAGTCCTTC CSARVGNIQSF
- TRBJ2-5 17 TRBV11-2 - TGTGCCAGCAGCTTGGGGGGCACCGGGGGTACGCAACAGACCCAGTACTTC CASSLGGTGGTQQTQYF
medium-sized TRBJ1-6 17 TRBV20-1 TRBD1 TGCAGTGCTAGAGATCGGGACAGGGGATCCTATAATTCACCCCTCCACTTT CSARDRDRGSYNSPLHF
- TRBJ2-6 19 TRBV25-1 - TGTGCCAGCAGTCCTTATCTGGACTTGTCGAACTCTGGGGCCAACGTCCTGACTTTC CASSPYLDLSNSGANVLTF
- TRBJ1-4 15 TRBV7-9 - TGTGCCGGCCTGGGGCGGGGAGGACCGGATGAAAAACTGTTTTTT CAGLGRGGPDEKLFF
few TRBJ1-2 11 TRBV25-1 - TGTGCCAGCAGGATGGGGGGAGGCTACACCTTC CASRMGGGYTF
many TRBJ1-3 14 TRBV7-8 - TGTGCCAGCAGCTTAAGGAGGGTTGGAAACACCATATATTTT CASSLRRVGNTIYF
- TRBJ2-5 14 TRBV27 - TGTGCCAGCAGTTTATCGGCAGGGGGGGAGACCCAGTACTTC CASSLSAGGETQYF
many TRBJ2-2 19 TRBV4-1 TRBD2 TGCGCCAGCAGCCGGGGGACTAGCGGGACCCCCTCCAACACCGGGGAGCTGTTTTTT CASSRGTSGTPSNTGELFF
- TRBJ2-7 15 TRBV14 - TGTGCCAGCAGCCAAGGTCAAGGGAGAGGCTACGAGCAGTACTTC CASSQGQGRGYEQYF
- TRBJ1-2 13 TRBV7-2 - TGCGCCAGCACGCGCCCGACAGGTAATGGCTGCACCTTC CASTRPTGNGCTF
- TRBJ1-2 15 TRBV27 TRBD1 TGTGCCAGCAGTTCTCCCGGGACAGCTAACTATGGCTACACCTTC CASSSPGTANYGYTF
- TRBJ2-7 14 TRBV12-3/TRBV12-4 TRBD2 TGTGCCAGCACCTCCAGGACTAGCGTAAACGAGCAGTACTTC CASTSRTSVNEQYF
- TRBJ2-7 14 TRBV27 - TGTGCCAGCAGTTTGTTCAGGGGACACTACGAGCAGTACTTC CASSLFRGHYEQYF